Shown below are 29 T cell receptor beta chains from a single sample sequenced in a study of cytomegalovirus exposure and HLA in healthy donors. PCR primers comprised 60 Vbeta and 13 Jbeta primers. This table comes from immunoSEQ multiplex PCR, and its TCRdb copy is limited to in-frame clones, with some not included. The table lists approximately 100,000 clones, roughly 74% of them singletons. Input material: PBMCs. These receptors all come from a woman aged 40 to 50 in good health and CMV-seronegative.

The V and J genes are TRBV7-2 and TRBJ1-1; 9 nucleotides line up with TRBD1. Germline lookup yields CDR1 SGHTA and CDR2 FQGNSA. The CDR3 sequence is 18 residues long. With 3 bases clipped from V and 0 bases from J, the junction kept 11 bases outside the gene matches. The CDR3 bases are TGTGCCAGCAGCTTCCCCCGGGACAGGGATGTGGTGAACACTGAAGCTTTCTTT. Its protein product is CASSFPRDRDVVNTEAFF.

The chain employs TRBV6-5 and TRBJ1-1; D may be TRBD1 (6 bases). Germline V lookup: CDR1 MNHEY, CDR2 SVGAGI. The length of the CDR3 is 14 residues. V gave up 0 bases and J gave up 1 base, with 6 bases separating them. CDR3 sequence reads: CASSYSTGNTEAFF. CDR3 DNA: TGTGCCAGCAGTTACTCGACAGGGAACACTGAAGCTTTCTTT.

This clone was seen once. The rearrangement uses TRBV7-6 and TRBJ2-7; 9 bases agree with TRBD1. The CDR3 spans 14 residues. V trimming: 5 bases; J trimming: 3 bases; junction bases outside the gene matches: 5. Looked up from germline, CDR1 is SGHVS and CDR2 is FNYEAQ. CDR3 bases: TGTGCCAGCAGCCCATCGGGACAGGGCTACGAGCAGTACTTC. This encodes CASSPSGQGYEQYF.

The gene calls are TRBV27 and TRBJ1-4; 7 bases fit TRBD1. The CDR3 is 19 residues long. CDR1 is MNHEY and CDR2 is SMNVEV in the germline V gene (reference sequence). With 5 bases clipped from V and 3 bases from J, the junction kept 18 bases outside the gene matches. This chain's CDR3 is CASSPTHGERGTANEKLFF. DNA for the CDR3: TGTGCCAGCAGTCCCACCCACGGGGAGCGAGGGACAGCTAATGAAAAACTGTTTTTT. Drawing the rest from reference TRBV27 and TRBJ1-4, the complete variable domain is EAQVTQNPRYLITVTGKKLTVTCSQNMNHEYMSWYRQDPGLGLRQIYYSMNVEVTDKGDVPEGYKVSRKEKRNFPLILESPSPNQTSLYFCASSPTHGERGTANEKLFFGSGTQLSVL.

The chain links TRBV10-3 to TRBJ2-7; the match to TRBD2 covers 13 bases. The germline CDR1 and CDR2 sequences are ENHRY and SYGVKD. Losses at the gene ends were 5 bases for V and 6 bases for J; bases not matched to a gene: 4. The CDR3 runs to 14 residues. CDR3 loop: CAISTSGGASEQYF. As DNA, the CDR3 is TGTGCCATCAGTACTAGCGGGGGGGCTTCCGAGCAGTACTTC.

V is TRBV11-3 and J is TRBJ2-1; D not certain. CDR3 length equals 12 residues. Deletions cut 1 base from V and 8 bases from J, with 6 bases between. Germline assignment: CDR1 SGHNT and CDR2 YENEEA. CDR3 loop: CASSLALDEQFF. The CDR3, as DNA: TGTGCCAGCAGCTTAGCTCTCGATGAGCAGTTCTTC.

This chain connects TRBV7-8 to TRBJ1-4, with 7 nucleotides matching TRBD1. V shed 5 bases and J 8 bases; nucleotides not matched to a gene: 11. Germline V lookup: CDR1 SGHVS, CDR2 FQNEAQ. The CDR3 totals 15 residues. The CDR3 loop is CASSHRAQGKEKLFF. CDR3 bases: TGTGCCAGCAGCCACCGGGCACAGGGGAAGGAAAAACTGTTTTTT.

The V call is TRBV12-5, the J call TRBJ2-7, with TRBD1 identical over 10 bases. Germline CDR1 and CDR2: LGHNT and FRNRAP. This CDR3 comprises 13 residues. Unmatched junction bases numbered 7, after V lost 7 bases and J lost 7 bases. The DNA for the CDR3 is TGTGCTAGTGCCTTGGGACAGGGGTGGGAGCAGTACTTC. This sequence encodes CASALGQGWEQYF.

The gene calls are TRBV6-5 and TRBJ2-7, with 8 bases identical to TRBD1. CDR1 MNHEY and CDR2 SVGAGI come from the germline V gene. V lost 2 bases and J lost 1; bases outside the gene matches: 4. This CDR3 spans 15 amino acids. The DNA for the CDR3 is TGTGCCAGCAGTTACCAAAGACAGGGGTCCTACGAGCAGTACTTC. Its translation is CASSYQRQGSYEQYF.

The chain employs TRBV4-1 and TRBJ2-7; 10 bases are a match to TRBD2. This CDR3 has 16 amino acids. Trimming at V came to 5 bases and at J to 2 bases, leaving 9 bases not matched to a gene. Per germline, CDR1 MGHRA and CDR2 YSYEKL. The CDR3 sequence is CASSNGPSGSAYEQYF. The CDR3 DNA is TGCGCCAGCAGCAACGGGCCTAGCGGGAGTGCCTACGAGCAGTACTTC.

The chain has TRBV18 and TRBJ2-7; 12 nucleotides align to TRBD2. CDR1 is KGHSH and CDR2 is LQKENI in the germline V gene. The CDR3 is made up of 17 amino acids. V gave up 3 bases and J gave up 0 bases; unmatched junction bases: 6. CDR3 sequence (DNA): TGTGCCAGCTCACCGCCGGGACTAGCGGGCAACTCCTACGAGCAGTACTTC. This codes for CASSPPGLAGNSYEQYF. Drawing the rest from reference TRBV18 and TRBJ2-7, the complete variable domain is NAGVMQNPRHLVRRRGQEARLRCSPMKGHSHVYWYRQLPEEGLKFMVYLQKENIIDESGMPKERFSAEFPKEGPSILRIQQVVRGDSAAYFCASSPPGLAGNSYEQYFGPGTRLTVT.

This clone has a single count. V gene TRBV5-4 combines with J gene TRBJ2-7, with 11 positions matching TRBD2. Germline lookup yields CDR1 SGHNT and CDR2 YYREEE (reference sequence). J was trimmed by 6 bases and V by 0 bases; bases with no gene match: 8. The CDR3 runs 16 residues. The CDR3 region is CASSLGLAGGLSEQYF. The DNA of the CDR3 is TGTGCCAGCAGCTTGGGGCTAGCGGGGGGATTAAGCGAGCAGTACTTC.

The chain combines TRBV25-1 with TRBJ1-4; D not resolved. The CDR3 loop spans 16 amino acids. The V and J ends lost 4 bases and 4 bases respectively, with 16 bases between them. CDR1 and CDR2 (germline): MGHDK, SYGVNS. CDR3 residues: CASSALQRSYNEKLFF. The CDR3 DNA sequence: TGTGCCAGCAGTGCCCTTCAGAGGTCTTATAATGAAAAACTGTTTTTT.

The V gene is TRBV6-6, the J gene TRBJ2-1, with 8 bases that match TRBD1. From germline, CDR1 is MNHNY and CDR2 SVGAGI (reference sequence). CDR3 length equals 14 residues. The trim removed 2 bases at V and 7 bases at J, leaving 4 bases unmatched. The CDR3 spells CASSYQGAENEQFF. For the CDR3, the DNA is TGTGCCAGCAGTTACCAGGGGGCTGAAAATGAGCAGTTCTTC.

The CDR3, as DNA: TGTGCCAGTAGTATGACTAGCGGGATGCATGAGCAGTTCTTC. The encoded protein is CASSMTSGMHEQFF. The chain recombines TRBV19 with TRBJ2-1, with 11 nucleotides matching TRBD2. Germline V gives CDR1 LNHDA, CDR2 SQIVND (reference sequence). Trimming cost V 3 bases and J 8 bases; bases outside gene matches: 3. There are 14 residues in the CDR3.

The chain is built from TRBV7-9 and TRBJ1-2; D might be TRBD1 (6 bases). Germline CDR1 reads SEHNR; CDR2 reads FQNEAQ (reference sequence). The length of the CDR3 is 13 residues. Here the CDR3 reads CIYGRGGNYGYTF. The CDR3 bases are TGTATATACGGAAGGGGGGGGAACTATGGCTACACCTTC.

This clone was picked up one time. The chain joins TRBV19 to TRBJ2-4; 7 bases agree with TRBD1. V was pared by 5 bases and J by 0 bases, with 7 bases of the junction left unmatched. Germline assignment: CDR1 LNHDA and CDR2 SQIVND (reference sequence). The CDR3 has 16 residues. CDR3 in amino acids: CASSLRQGLAKNIQYF. The CDR3 DNA reads as TGTGCCAGTAGTCTTAGACAGGGCCTAGCCAAAAACATTCAGTACTTC.

This rearrangement joins TRBV5-1 to TRBJ1-2, with TRBD1 as a possible D gene (6 bases). The CDR3 is 15 amino acids. V was shortened by 4 bases and J by 5 bases, with 18 bases between the two germline ends. Germline V lookup: CDR1 SGHRS, CDR2 YFSETQ. The CDR3 DNA reads TGCGCCAGCAGCATAGGGACACAGGTCACGTATGGCTACACCTTC. Translating gives CASSIGTQVTYGYTF.

This chain uses TRBV28 with TRBJ2-3; 7 bases align to TRBD2. The V segment lost 3 bases and the J segment 0 bases; nucleotides outside the gene matches: 6. The CDR3 has 16 residues. Germline V gene sequence: CDR1 MDHEN, CDR2 SYDVKM. The CDR3 reads CASSFGLEVSTDTQYF. The CDR3 DNA follows: TGTGCCAGCAGTTTCGGACTAGAAGTTAGCACAGATACGCAGTATTTT.

V and J are TRBV4-2 and TRBJ1-1, with unresolved D. This CDR3 region has 13 residues. Looked up from germline, CDR1 is LGHNA and CDR2 is YNFKEQ. Trimming removed 0 bases at V and 7 bases at J, with 9 bases between. The CDR3 reads CASSQEGGIEAFF. The CDR3 DNA reads as TGTGCCAGCAGCCAAGAGGGAGGGATTGAAGCTTTCTTT.

Comments on this clone: Distinct nucleotide sequences in the sample also encode this CDR3. The chain employs TRBV27 and TRBJ2-1, with 8 positions matching TRBD1. J was trimmed by 1 base and V by 5 bases; bases with no gene match: 4. CDR1 is MNHEY, CDR2 SMNVEV, per germline (reference sequence). The length of the CDR3 is 15 residues. CDR3 amino acids: CASSPRTGSYNEQFF. CDR3 DNA sequence: TGTGCCAGCAGTCCCCGGACAGGGTCCTACAATGAGCAGTTCTTC.

This clone showed up just once. V and J are TRBV6-5 and TRBJ2-3; possible D gene TRBD2, 7 bases. V lost 2 bases and J lost 1, with 13 bases in between. The CDR3 length is 16 residues. Germline assignment: CDR1 MNHEY and CDR2 SVGAGI. CDR3 DNA: TGTGCCAGCAGTTACGATGGGCGGGGGCGCACAGATACGCAGTATTTT. Translating gives CASSYDGRGRTDTQYF.

This clone was recorded only once. This sequence joins TRBV7-3 and TRBJ2-3; 9 bases match TRBD2. V gave up 3 bases and J gave up 0 bases; unmatched junction bases: 1. Germline V gene lookup returns CDR1 SGHTA and CDR2 FQGTGA. The CDR3 spans 15 residues. DNA for the CDR3: TGTGCCAGCAGCTTGACTAGCGGTAGCACAGATACGCAGTATTTT. This encodes CASSLTSGSTDTQYF.

V and J are TRBV5-1 and TRBJ2-1; 8 bases are shared with TRBD1. In germline, CDR1 is SGHRS, CDR2 YFSETQ. CDR3 size: 15 residues. V was pared by 4 bases and J by 9 bases, with 12 bases of the junction left unmatched. This CDR3 is CASSLGGQGAGEQFF. The CDR3 DNA reads TGCGCCAGCAGCCTGGGTGGGCAGGGGGCCGGTGAGCAGTTCTTC.

This clone appeared a single time. The DNA for the CDR3 is TGTGCCAGCAGGCCACCGGGACTAGTCCGTGAGACCCAGTACTTC. Encoded protein: CASRPPGLVRETQYF. The rearrangement links TRBV5-8 to TRBJ2-5; TRBD2 matches at 8 bases. There are 15 residues in the CDR3. V lost 5 bases, J lost 5 bases, and 11 bases stayed unmatched. Per the germline V gene, CDR1 is SGHTS and CDR2 is YDEGEE.

This clone was counted a single time. The chain is built from TRBV30 and TRBJ2-5; 7 bases agree with TRBD2. V dropped 8 bases and J dropped 2; count of bases not matched to a gene: 8. The germline gives CDR1 GTSNPN, CDR2 SVGIG (reference sequence). The CDR3 sequence is 13 residues long. CDR3 DNA sequence: TGTGCCCACGGGGCGCGGGGGCAAGAGACCCAGTACTTC. Translating gives CAHGARGQETQYF.

V and J are TRBV29-1 and TRBJ2-3; a weak D match, TRBD2 (5 bases). The V end was cut by 6 bases, the J end by 6 bases, with 19 bases between. The CDR3 runs to 14 residues. The V gene's germline CDR1 is SQVTM and CDR2 ANQGSEA. The CDR3 is CSVSDGSTWDTQYF. The CDR3 DNA reads as TGCAGCGTCTCGGATGGGAGCACTTGGGATACGCAGTATTTT.

DNA for the CDR3: TGTGCCAGCAGTTTATCCGGGGATCGCAATCAGCCCCAGCATTTT. This gives the protein CASSLSGDRNQPQHF. The gene calls are TRBV28 and TRBJ1-5, with D hard to call. The V end lost 1 base, the J end lost 2 bases, and 9 bases lay between the germline ends. Germline CDR1 reads MDHEN; CDR2 reads SYDVKM. The CDR3 contains 15 residues.

The chain is built from TRBV13 and TRBJ2-6, with 9 bases matching TRBD2. The germline CDR1 and CDR2 sequences are PRHDT and FYEKMQ (reference sequence). The V gene end was trimmed by 7 bases and the J gene end by 0 bases; junction bases not matched to a gene: 10. The CDR3 covers 18 residues. The CDR3 region is CASTRGLALVSGANVLTF. CDR3 bases: TGTGCCAGCACCCGGGGACTAGCTTTGGTCTCTGGGGCCAACGTCCTGACTTTC. Full variable domain (outside the CDR3, taken from reference TRBV13 and TRBJ2-6): AAGVIQSPRHLIKEKRETATLKCYPIPRHDTVYWYQQGPGQDPQFLISFYEKMQSDKGSIPDRFSAQQFSDYHSELNMSSLELGDSALYFCASTRGLALVSGANVLTFGAGSRLTVL.